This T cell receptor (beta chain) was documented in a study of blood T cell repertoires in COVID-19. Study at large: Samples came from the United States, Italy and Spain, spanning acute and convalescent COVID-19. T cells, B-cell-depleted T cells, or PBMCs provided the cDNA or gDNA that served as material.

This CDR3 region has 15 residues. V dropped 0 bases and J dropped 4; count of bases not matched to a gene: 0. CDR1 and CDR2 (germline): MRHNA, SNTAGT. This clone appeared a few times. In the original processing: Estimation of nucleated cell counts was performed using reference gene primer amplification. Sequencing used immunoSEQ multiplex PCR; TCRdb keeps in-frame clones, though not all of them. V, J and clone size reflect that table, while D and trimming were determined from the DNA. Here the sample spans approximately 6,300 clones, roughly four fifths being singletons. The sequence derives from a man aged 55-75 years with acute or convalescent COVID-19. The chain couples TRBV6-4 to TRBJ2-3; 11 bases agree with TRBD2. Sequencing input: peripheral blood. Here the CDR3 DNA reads TGTGCCAGCAGTGACTCTAGCGGGGGGGCAGATACGCAGTATTTT. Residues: CASSDSSGGADTQYF.